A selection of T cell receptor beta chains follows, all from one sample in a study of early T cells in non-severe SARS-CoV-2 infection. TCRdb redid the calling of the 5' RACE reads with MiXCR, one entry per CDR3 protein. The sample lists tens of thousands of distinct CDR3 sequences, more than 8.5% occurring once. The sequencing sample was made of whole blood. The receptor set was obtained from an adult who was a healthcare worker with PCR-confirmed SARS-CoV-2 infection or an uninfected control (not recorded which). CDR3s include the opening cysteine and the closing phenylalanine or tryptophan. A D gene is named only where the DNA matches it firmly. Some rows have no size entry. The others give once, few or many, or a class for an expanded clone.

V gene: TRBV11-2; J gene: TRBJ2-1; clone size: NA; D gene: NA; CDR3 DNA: TGTGCCAGCAGCCGGGACTTTTCTAACAATGAGCAGTTCTTC; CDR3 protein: CASSRDFSNNEQFF
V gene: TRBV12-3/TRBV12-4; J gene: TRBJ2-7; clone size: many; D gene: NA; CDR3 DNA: TGTGCCAGCACGGACAGTAGCTCCTACGAGCAGTACTTC; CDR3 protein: CASTDSSSYEQYF
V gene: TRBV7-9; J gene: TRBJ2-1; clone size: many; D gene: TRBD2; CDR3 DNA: TGTGCCAGCAGCCACCTCTCAGGCGGAGCGGGAGCAACCAATGAGCAGTTCTTC; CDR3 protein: CASSHLSGGAGATNEQFF
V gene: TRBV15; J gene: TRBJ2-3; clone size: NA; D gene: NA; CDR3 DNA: TGTGCCACCAGCAGGGACGCGGGGGATACGCAGTATTTT; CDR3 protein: CATSRDAGDTQYF
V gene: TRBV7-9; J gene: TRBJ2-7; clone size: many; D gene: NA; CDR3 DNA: TGTGCCAGCAGCCCGAGTTTAATACAGGGTAGAAACTACGAGCAGTACTTC; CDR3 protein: CASSPSLIQGRNYEQYF
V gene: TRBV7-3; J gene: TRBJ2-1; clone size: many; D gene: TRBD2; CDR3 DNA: TGTGCCAGCAGCACGGGTAGCGGGGAGGGCCAGGTTGAGCAGTTCTTC; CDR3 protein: CASSTGSGEGQVEQFF
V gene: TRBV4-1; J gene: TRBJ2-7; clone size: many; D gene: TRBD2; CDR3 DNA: TGCGCCAGCAGCCGCTTAGGAGGCACTAGCGGGCTTCTTCCGCCCTACGAGCAGTACTTC; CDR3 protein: CASSRLGGTSGLLPPYEQYF
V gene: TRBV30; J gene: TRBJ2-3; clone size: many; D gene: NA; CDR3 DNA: TGTGCCTGGAGTCCACGGGCAGGGGGCACAGATACGCAGTATTTT; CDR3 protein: CAWSPRAGGTDTQYF
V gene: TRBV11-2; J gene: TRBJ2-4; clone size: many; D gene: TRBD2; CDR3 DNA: TGTGCCAGCAGCTTAGACGAAAACGCGGGAGGGCCGACCAAAAACATTCAGTACTTC; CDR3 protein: CASSLDENAGGPTKNIQYF
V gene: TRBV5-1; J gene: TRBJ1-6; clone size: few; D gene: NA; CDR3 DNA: TGCGCCAGCAGCGTGGACAGTCCAAGAAATTCACCCCTCCACTTT; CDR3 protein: CASSVDSPRNSPLHF
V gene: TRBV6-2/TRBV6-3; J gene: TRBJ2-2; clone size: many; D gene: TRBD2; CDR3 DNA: TGTGCCAGCAGTTCGGCCCTAGCGGGAGTCTGGACCGGGGAGCTGTTTTTT; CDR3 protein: CASSSALAGVWTGELFF
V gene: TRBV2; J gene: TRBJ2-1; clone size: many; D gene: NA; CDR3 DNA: TGTGCCAGCTTGCGGACTACCTCCTACAATGAGCAGTTCTTC; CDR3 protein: CASLRTTSYNEQFF
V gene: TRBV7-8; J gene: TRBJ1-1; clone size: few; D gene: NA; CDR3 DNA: TGTGCCAGCAGCTTCATACAGACCCCTTTCTTT; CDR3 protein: CASSFIQTPFF
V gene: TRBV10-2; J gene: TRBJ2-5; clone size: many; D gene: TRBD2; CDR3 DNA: TGCGCCAGCAGTGAGTCGACGGGAGGATGGGAGACCCAGTACTTC; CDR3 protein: CASSESTGGWETQYF
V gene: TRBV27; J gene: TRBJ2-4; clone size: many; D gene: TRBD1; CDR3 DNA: TGTGCCAGCAGTCAATATCCGGGACAGAGCTTCCCCAAAAACATTCAGTACTTC; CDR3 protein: CASSQYPGQSFPKNIQYF
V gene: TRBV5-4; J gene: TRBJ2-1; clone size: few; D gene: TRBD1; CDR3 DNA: TGTGCCAGCAGCTTCGGTGGGACAGGGCTGGGCAATGAGCAGTTCTTC; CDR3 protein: CASSFGGTGLGNEQFF
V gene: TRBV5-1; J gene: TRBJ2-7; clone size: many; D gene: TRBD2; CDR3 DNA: TGCGCCAGCAGCCAAACTAGCGGAAGCTCCTACGAGCAGTACTTC; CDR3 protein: CASSQTSGSSYEQYF
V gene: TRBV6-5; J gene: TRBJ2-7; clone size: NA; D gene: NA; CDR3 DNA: TGTGCCACCAGACGTGGGCGGGGTAGTGAGCAGTACTTC; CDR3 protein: CATRRGRGSEQYF
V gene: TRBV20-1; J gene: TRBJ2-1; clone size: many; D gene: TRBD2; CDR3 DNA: TGCAGTGCCAAGAACCGACTAGCATGGAATGAGCAGTTCTTC; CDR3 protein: CSAKNRLAWNEQFF
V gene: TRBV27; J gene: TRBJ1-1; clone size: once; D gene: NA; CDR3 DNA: TGTGCCAGCAGTTTAGGTACAGAGCCGAACACTGAAGCTTTCTTT; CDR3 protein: CASSLGTEPNTEAFF
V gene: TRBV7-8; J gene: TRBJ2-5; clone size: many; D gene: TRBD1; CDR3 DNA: TGTGCCAGCAGTGTGGACAGGGGGCGCGAGACCCAGTACTTC; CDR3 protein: CASSVDRGRETQYF
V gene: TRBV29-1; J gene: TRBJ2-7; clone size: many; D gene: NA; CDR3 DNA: TGCAGCGGGGGGAGAGATTCCTACGAGCAGTACTTC; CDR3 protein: CSGGRDSYEQYF
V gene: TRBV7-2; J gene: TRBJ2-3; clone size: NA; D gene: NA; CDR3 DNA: TGTGCCAGCAGCTCAGGACAAGCGGGTAACACAGATACGCAGTATTTT; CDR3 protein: CASSSGQAGNTDTQYF
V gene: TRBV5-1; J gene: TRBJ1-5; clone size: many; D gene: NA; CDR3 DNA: TGCGCCAGCAGCTTGGTGCCGGGCCTGAGTCAGCCCCAGCATTTT; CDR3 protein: CASSLVPGLSQPQHF
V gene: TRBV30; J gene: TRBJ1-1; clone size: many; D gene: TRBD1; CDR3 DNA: TGTGCCTTCTTCGGGGACAGGGGACTCACTGAAGCTTTCTTT; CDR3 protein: CAFFGDRGLTEAFF
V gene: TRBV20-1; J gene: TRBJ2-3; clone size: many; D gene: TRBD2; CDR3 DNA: TGCAGTGCTAGAGTGGGACTATTAGGCGTGGATACGCAGTATTTT; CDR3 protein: CSARVGLLGVDTQYF
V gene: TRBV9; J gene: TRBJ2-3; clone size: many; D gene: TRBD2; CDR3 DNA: TGTGCCAGCAGCGTAGGTGGGACTAGCGGCCACCGGGATACGCAGTATTTT; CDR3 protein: CASSVGGTSGHRDTQYF
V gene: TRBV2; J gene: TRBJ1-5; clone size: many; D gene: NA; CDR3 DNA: TGTGCCAGCAGTGACGGCAGATTCAATCAGCCCCAGCATTTT; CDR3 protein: CASSDGRFNQPQHF
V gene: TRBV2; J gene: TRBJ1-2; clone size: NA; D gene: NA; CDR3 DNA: TGTGCCAGCACCTCCACCGGGGGCTCGTATGGCTACACCTTC; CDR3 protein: CASTSTGGSYGYTF
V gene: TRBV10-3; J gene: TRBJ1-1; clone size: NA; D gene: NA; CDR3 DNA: TGTGCCATCAGTCGGGGGTCTGAAGCTTTCTTT; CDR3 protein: CAISRGSEAFF
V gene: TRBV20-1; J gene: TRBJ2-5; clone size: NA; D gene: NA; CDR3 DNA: TGCAGTCCCAACAGTGGGGCGGGAGAGACCCAGTACTTC; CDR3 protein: CSPNSGAGETQYF
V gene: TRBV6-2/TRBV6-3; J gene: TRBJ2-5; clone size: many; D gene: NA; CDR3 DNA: TGTGCCAGCAAGGAGAGAGAGACCCAGTACTTC; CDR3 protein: CASKERETQYF
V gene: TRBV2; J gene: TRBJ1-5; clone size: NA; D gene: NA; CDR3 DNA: TGTGCCAGCACCATGGGGTACCAAGCCCAGCCCCAGCATTTT; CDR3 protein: CASTMGYQAQPQHF
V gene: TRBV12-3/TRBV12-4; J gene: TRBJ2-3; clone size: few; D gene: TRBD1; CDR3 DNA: TGTGCCAGCAGATCGCTGGGACAGGGCATAGATACGCAGTATTTT; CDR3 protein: CASRSLGQGIDTQYF
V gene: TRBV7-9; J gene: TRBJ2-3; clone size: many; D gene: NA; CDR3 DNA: TGTGCCAGCAGCTTATTTGCGTCTCGAGGTCCAGATACGCAGTATTTT; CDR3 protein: CASSLFASRGPDTQYF
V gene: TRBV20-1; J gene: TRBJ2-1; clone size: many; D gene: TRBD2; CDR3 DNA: TGCAGTGCCCCGGTTGTAGCGGGAGTTTCGAATGAGCAGTTCTTC; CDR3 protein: CSAPVVAGVSNEQFF
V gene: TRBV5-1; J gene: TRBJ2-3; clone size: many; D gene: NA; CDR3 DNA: TGCGCCAGCAGCTTGGTTCAGGGGACAGATACGCAGTATTTT; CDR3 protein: CASSLVQGTDTQYF
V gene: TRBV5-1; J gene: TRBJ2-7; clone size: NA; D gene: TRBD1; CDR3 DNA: TGCGCCAGCAGCTTCTCCCCCCCCGGGACAGGGTCCGACGAGCAGTACTTC; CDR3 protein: CASSFSPPGTGSDEQYF
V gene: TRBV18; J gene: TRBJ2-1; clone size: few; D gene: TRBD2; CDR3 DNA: TGTGCCAGCTCACCCGGACTAGCGGGAGGTTGGTCCTCCTACAATGAGCAGTTCTTC; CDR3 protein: CASSPGLAGGWSSYNEQFF
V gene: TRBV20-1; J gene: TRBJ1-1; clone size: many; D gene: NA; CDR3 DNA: TGCAGTGCATCCGACAGTAGGGTACCTGAAGCTTTCTTT; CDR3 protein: CSASDSRVPEAFF
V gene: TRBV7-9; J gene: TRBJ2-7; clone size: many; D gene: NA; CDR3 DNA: TGTGCCAGCAGCCCGGGAGCCGGCTACGAGCAGTACTTC; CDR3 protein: CASSPGAGYEQYF
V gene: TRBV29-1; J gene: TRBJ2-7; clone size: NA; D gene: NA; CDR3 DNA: TGCAGCGTGGGAACAGGGTCCGAGCAGTACTTC; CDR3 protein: CSVGTGSEQYF
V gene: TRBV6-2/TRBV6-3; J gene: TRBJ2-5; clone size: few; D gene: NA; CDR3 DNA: TGTGCCAGCAGTTACCCTCCGGAGACCCAGTACTTC; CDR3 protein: CASSYPPETQYF
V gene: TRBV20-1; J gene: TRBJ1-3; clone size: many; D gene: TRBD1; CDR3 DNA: TGCAGTGCTAGGGGACAGGGTTCAGGAAACACCATATATTTT; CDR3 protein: CSARGQGSGNTIYF
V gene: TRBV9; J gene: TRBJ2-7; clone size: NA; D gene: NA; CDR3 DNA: TGTGCCAGCAGCGTGGCGAGCGGATTCTCCTACGAGCAGTACTTC; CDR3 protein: CASSVASGFSYEQYF
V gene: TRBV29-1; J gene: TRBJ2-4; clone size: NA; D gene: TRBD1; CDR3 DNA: TGCAGCGTTGATCTCCCAGGGGGAGACATTCAGTACTTC; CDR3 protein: CSVDLPGGDIQYF
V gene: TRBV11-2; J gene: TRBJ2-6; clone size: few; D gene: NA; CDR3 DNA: TGTGCCAGCAGACCAACCTTAGCGTCCTCTGGGGCCAACGTCCTGACTTTC; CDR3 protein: CASRPTLASSGANVLTF
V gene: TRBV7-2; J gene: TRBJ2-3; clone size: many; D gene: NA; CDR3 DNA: TGTGCCAGCACTCGCCGGGGACCGGATACGCAGTATTTT; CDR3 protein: CASTRRGPDTQYF
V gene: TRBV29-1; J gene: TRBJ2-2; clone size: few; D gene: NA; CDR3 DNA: TGCAGCGTTAGCCCCTCCGGGGCCACCGGGGAGCTGTTTTTT; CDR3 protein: CSVSPSGATGELFF